A selection of T cell receptor beta chains follows, all from one sample in a study of cytomegalovirus exposure and HLA in healthy donors. Assay used: immunoSEQ multiplex PCR; TCRdb lists only in-frame clones, some missing. The sample consists of under 150,000 clones, over 65% of them appearing once. What was sequenced was PBMCs. Source of these receptors: a woman between 40 and 50 years old in good health and CMV-seronegative. Both conserved end residues are part of each CDR3. D genes are given only for firm matches. Expanded clones are given a class, and other clones once, few, many or no size at all.

D	V	size	J	DNA	CDR3
.	TRBV28	.	TRBJ1-5	TGTGCCAGCAGTTTAAGTTCGGGGGGCCAGCCCCAGCATTTT	CASSLSSGGQPQHF
.	TRBV9	.	TRBJ1-2	TGTGCCAGCAGCGTAGACGTAGCCCCTAACTATGGCTACACCTTC	CASSVDVAPNYGYTF
TRBD1	TRBV7-6	.	TRBJ2-5	TGTGCCAGCAGCTCGACAGGGTTCGAGACCCAGTACTTC	CASSSTGFETQYF
TRBD2	TRBV29-1	.	TRBJ2-3	TGCAGCGTCGGGACTAGCGGGAGAACAGATACGCAGTATTTT	CSVGTSGRTDTQYF
.	TRBV6-5	once	TRBJ1-1	TGTGCCAGCAGTGAGTGGGGAGTTGACACTGAAGCTTTCTTT	CASSEWGVDTEAFF
.	TRBV7-2	.	TRBJ1-2	TGTGCCAGCAGCTCTGGGGGGGGAACTGGCTACACCTTC	CASSSGGGTGYTF
TRBD1	TRBV2	.	TRBJ1-5	TGTGCCAGCAGTGATCCGGGACAGGGGTCTAGCAATCAGCCCCAGCATTTT	CASSDPGQGSSNQPQHF
TRBD1	TRBV5-1	.	TRBJ2-7	TGCGCCAGCAGCAACCCCGGACAGGACGAGCAGTACTTC	CASSNPGQDEQYF
.	TRBV5-1	.	TRBJ2-3	TGCGCCAGCAGCCTGGAGGACTCCACAGATACGCAGTATTTT	CASSLEDSTDTQYF
.	TRBV6-1	few	TRBJ2-2	TGTGCCAGCAGAGGAGGGGCGAACACCGGGGAGCTGTTTTTT	CASRGGANTGELFF
.	TRBV7-9	.	TRBJ2-7	TGTTCCAGCAGCCCTCAGGGGCAGGGGAGATACGAGCAGTACTTC	CSSSPQGQGRYEQYF
.	TRBV20-1	.	TRBJ2-5	TGCAGTGCTAGAGCTAGGGAGACCCAGTACTTC	CSARARETQYF
.	TRBV6-1	.	TRBJ2-7	TGTGCCAGCAGTGAAGCCGTCCGGTCCTACGAGCAGTACTTC	CASSEAVRSYEQYF
.	TRBV10-3	.	TRBJ1-5	TGTGCCATCAGTGAGTCCGGGGGATGGGTTCAGCCCCAGCATTTT	CAISESGGWVQPQHF
.	TRBV7-2	.	TRBJ2-2	TGTGCCAGCAGCATTACTAGGGCAGCCGGGGAGCTGTTTTTT	CASSITRAAGELFF
TRBD1	TRBV18	.	TRBJ1-1	TGTGCCAGCTCATCTGGGACAGGGGGTACTGAAGCTTTCTTT	CASSSGTGGTEAFF
.	TRBV2	.	TRBJ2-5	TGTGCCAGCAGCTCCCTTTATGAGACCCAGTACTTC	CASSSLYETQYF
TRBD2	TRBV4-1	.	TRBJ2-7	TGCGCCAGCAGCCAAGCGGACTTGGGACTAGCGGGGGGTGCGGAGCAGTACTTC	CASSQADLGLAGGAEQYF
.	TRBV5-8	.	TRBJ2-5	TGTGCCAGCAGCTTTCAACAGCTGAGTCAAGAGACCCAGTACTTC	CASSFQQLSQETQYF
.	TRBV27	.	TRBJ2-7	TGTGCCAGCAGTTTAACAGTCCGGTCCTACGAGCAGTACTTC	CASSLTVRSYEQYF
TRBD1	TRBV28	.	TRBJ1-2	TGTGCCAGCAGTTCGGGGGACAGGGTCGGTGGCTACACCTTC	CASSSGDRVGGYTF
TRBD2	TRBV4-1	once	TRBJ2-7	TGCGCCAGCAGCCGACCGACTAGCGGGGCCTACGAGCAGTACTTC	CASSRPTSGAYEQYF
.	TRBV18	.	TRBJ1-1	TGTGCCAGCTCACCAGGGGGCGCGGAAGCTTTCTTT	CASSPGGAEAFF
TRBD1	TRBV6-4	.	TRBJ2-1	TGTGCCAGCAGATCCGGGACAGGCAATGAGCAGTTCTTC	CASRSGTGNEQFF
TRBD2	TRBV10-2	.	TRBJ2-5	TGCGCCAGCAGTGAACAACTAGCGGGAGGAGAGACCCAGTACTTC	CASSEQLAGGETQYF
.	TRBV6-5	once	TRBJ1-3	TGTGCCAGCAGTCCCCTCCCCGGTGGAAACACCATATATTTT	CASSPLPGGNTIYF
.	TRBV13	.	TRBJ1-5	TGTGCCAGCAGCTTACGGGTGGGAGATCAGCCCCAGCATTTT	CASSLRVGDQPQHF
TRBD1	TRBV19	.	TRBJ2-3	TGTGCCAGCACCGGGACAGGGTTTAGCACAGATACGCAGTATTTT	CASTGTGFSTDTQYF
TRBD1	TRBV7-8	.	TRBJ1-6	TGTGCCAGCAGCTGGACAGGGAGTTCTTCACCCCTCCACTTT	CASSWTGSSSPLHF
TRBD1	TRBV14	.	TRBJ2-7	TGTGCCAGCAGCCAAGGGTTCAGGCAGTCCACGCCCAGGGGGAGTTCCTCCTACGAGCAGTACTTC	CASSQGFRQSTPRGSSSYEQYF
.	TRBV4-3	few	TRBJ2-7	TGCGCCAGCAGCCAAGGGTACGGGAGTAGTAGCGAGCAGTACTTC	CASSQGYGSSSEQYF
.	TRBV5-1	.	TRBJ1-2	TGCGCCAGCAGCTTGAGGAATGAGGAAGGCTACACCTTC	CASSLRNEEGYTF
TRBD2	TRBV5-4	.	TRBJ2-7	TGTGCCGGCAGCTATCTAGCGGGAGATGGCGAGCAGTACTTC	CAGSYLAGDGEQYF
TRBD1	TRBV5-4	.	TRBJ1-6	TGTGCCAGCAGCTTAAACAGGGGGCTGAGCTCCTATAATTCACCCCTCCACTTT	CASSLNRGLSSYNSPLHF
.	TRBV18	.	TRBJ2-6	TGTGCCAGCTCACGAACAGTGATCTCTGGGGCCAACGTCCTGACTTTC	CASSRTVISGANVLTF
.	TRBV28	.	TRBJ2-5	TGTGCCAGCAGTTCTACAGGCCCGCGCCAAGAGACCCAGTACTTC	CASSSTGPRQETQYF
.	TRBV11-2	.	TRBJ1-2	TGTGCCAGCAGCCGCACCGTGACAGGCGATTATGGCTACACCTTC	CASSRTVTGDYGYTF
TRBD2	TRBV28	.	TRBJ2-1	TGTGCCAGCAGTTTACCTAGCGGACACAATGAGCAGTTCTTC	CASSLPSGHNEQFF
.	TRBV6-5	.	TRBJ1-2	TGTGCCAGCAGTTATAGACAGGCCTATGGCTACACCTTC	CASSYRQAYGYTF
TRBD2	TRBV5-4	.	TRBJ2-7	TGTGCCAGCAGCCAGGGACTAGCGGGAGCCTCCTTC	CASSQGLAGASF
.	TRBV27	.	TRBJ2-1	TGTGCCAGCAGTTTGGCGGGACCTTACAATGAGCAGTTCTTC	CASSLAGPYNEQFF
.	TRBV7-9	.	TRBJ1-1	TGTGCCAGCAGCTTAGACTCGAACACTGAAGCTTTCTTT	CASSLDSNTEAFF
.	TRBV28	.	TRBJ2-3	TGTGCCAGCAGTTTATCGACTAGTCCGGGGTATTTT	CASSLSTSPGYF
.	TRBV15	.	TRBJ1-1	TGTGCCACCATCAGAGATTCGTCAGGACGGAGGGCTTTAGCTTTCTTT	CATIRDSSGRRALAFF
.	TRBV5-6	.	TRBJ2-7	TGTGCCAGCAGCTTGGGACTTCAGAGGTACGAGCAGTACTTC	CASSLGLQRYEQYF
TRBD1	TRBV28	.	TRBJ1-5	TGTGCCAGCACCACGGGACAGGGGACGCAGCCCCAGCATTTT	CASTTGQGTQPQHF
.	TRBV2	once	TRBJ1-1	TGTGCCAGCAGTGAAGCTAGCGGGGTCAGAAGAAACACTGAAGCTTTCTTT	CASSEASGVRRNTEAFF
TRBD2	TRBV7-9	.	TRBJ2-3	TGTGCCAGCAGCTCGGCTAGCGGGACTAGCACAGATACGCAGTATTTT	CASSSASGTSTDTQYF
.	TRBV19	.	TRBJ1-2	TGTGCCAGTAGTGTCAGAGGCTATGGCTACACCTTC	CASSVRGYGYTF
TRBD2	TRBV5-5	.	TRBJ2-3	TGTGCCAGCACCTCGGGGGGGCGGGATACGCAGTATTTT	CASTSGGRDTQYF
.	TRBV5-6	once	TRBJ2-6	TGTGCCAGCAGCCCCCGAGCTGGGGCCAACGTCCTGACTTTC	CASSPRAGANVLTF
.	TRBV28	.	TRBJ2-5	.	CASRSGSFLETQYF
.	TRBV6-6	.	TRBJ1-3	TGTGCCAGCAGTTATCGGGATGGGGTATTGGATTTT	CASSYRDGVLDF
TRBD2	TRBV27	few	TRBJ2-3	TGTGCCAGCAGTTTAGGGCTAGCGGGAGTGGATACGCAGTATTTT	CASSLGLAGVDTQYF
.	TRBV2	.	TRBJ2-6	TGTGCCAGGGCTGGGAGCGGGGCCAACGTCCTGACTTTC	CARAGSGANVLTF
.	TRBV2	.	TRBJ1-3	TGTGCCAGTGCGGTAATAGGGGGAGCTGGAAACACCATATATTTT	CASAVIGGAGNTIYF
.	TRBV18	.	TRBJ1-1	TGTGCCAGCTCACCACCAACAGGCTCAAGGAACACTGAAGCTTTCTTT	CASSPPTGSRNTEAFF
.	TRBV5-1	.	TRBJ2-2	TGCGCCAGCAGCTTGCGGGAAACCGGGGAGCTGTTTTTT	CASSLRETGELFF
.	TRBV5-1	.	TRBJ2-7	TGCGCCAGCAGCGCGGTTCCCCGACAGTCCCGCTTGGAGCAGTACTTC	CASSAVPRQSRLEQYF
TRBD2	TRBV5-1	.	TRBJ2-3	TGCGCCAGCAGCTTGGGGCGGGAGAGGGCAGATACGCAGTATTTT	CASSLGRERADTQYF